This is a list of T cell receptor beta chains from one sample in a study of blood T cell repertoires in COVID-19. Produced via immunoSEQ multiplex PCR; TCRdb's table is partial and in-frame only. The table records about 160,000 clones, over 80% of them present only once. The sequencing input was peripheral blood. The receptor set was obtained from a woman aged 45-65 years with acute or convalescent COVID-19. The CDR3 runs from the conserved cysteine through the conserved F or W. The order of the fields is D gene, CDR3 length, clone size, V gene, J gene, CDR3 protein, CDR3 DNA. The D gene is left open where the match is weak. The size of a clone is reported for some rows only, either as once, few or many, or as a class for expanded clones.

>-|13|-|TRBV4-3|TRBJ2-1
CASSQVGGDEQFF
TGCGCCAGCAGCCAAGTTGGGGGCGATGAGCAGTTCTTC
>TRBD1|14|-|TRBV27|TRBJ1-1
CASRQGVSYTEAFF
TGTGCCAGCCGACAGGGGGTATCTTATACTGAAGCTTTCTTT
>TRBD1|13|-|TRBV19|TRBJ1-2
CASGDRESYGYTF
TGTGCCAGTGGGGACAGGGAATCTTATGGCTACACCTTC
>TRBD2|15|-|TRBV15|TRBJ2-1
CATSRAGGVYNEQFF
TGTGCCACCAGCAGAGCGGGGGGGGTCTACAATGAGCAGTTCTTC
>-|14|-|TRBV2|TRBJ1-4
CASSSTGGREKLFF
TGTGCCAGCAGTTCAACGGGGGGTCGCGAAAAACTGTTTTTT
>TRBD2|17|-|TRBV28|TRBJ2-7
CASSFARGSGNPYEQYF
TGTGCCAGCAGTTTTGCCCGGGGAAGCGGGAATCCCTACGAGCAGTACTTC
>-|13|-|TRBV12-3/TRBV12-4|TRBJ2-1
CASSLGSGVEQFF
TGTGCCAGCAGTTTAGGGTCAGGGGTAGAGCAGTTCTTC
>-|14|-|TRBV3-1/TRBV3-2|TRBJ2-5
CASSQGGSQETQYF
TGTGCCAGCAGCCAAGGAGGCAGCCAAGAGACCCAGTACTTC
>TRBD1|14|-|TRBV19|TRBJ1-5
CASSSRDRGQPQHF
TGTGCCAGTAGTAGCCGGGACAGGGGCCAGCCCCAGCATTTT
>-|13|-|TRBV30|TRBJ2-1
CAWSVTGVGEQFF
TGTGCCTGGAGTGTAACCGGGGTCGGTGAGCAGTTCTTC
>-|15|-|TRBV4-2|TRBJ2-1
CASSPASGSYNEQFF
TGTGCCAGCAGCCCAGCAAGCGGTTCCTACAATGAGCAGTTCTTC
>-|12|once|TRBV30|TRBJ1-2
CAWSRQNYGYTF
TGTGCCTGGAGTCGACAGAACTATGGCTACACCTTC
>TRBD2|15|-|TRBV6-1|TRBJ2-3
CASSEAGRERHTQYF
TGTGCCAGCAGTGAAGCAGGGCGGGAGAGGCATACGCAGTATTTT
>-|16|-|TRBV7-9|TRBJ1-2
CASSLVEGSSNYGYTF
TGTGCCAGCAGCTTAGTGGAGGGGTCCTCTAACTATGGCTACACCTTC
>TRBD2|15|few|TRBV4-1|TRBJ2-7
CASSQGPGGANEQYF
TGCGCCAGCAGCCAAGGACCGGGGGGGGCAAATGAGCAGTACTTC
>-|15|-|TRBV6-5|TRBJ1-1
CASSRAGGAATEAFF
TGTGCCAGCAGTCGGGCGGGGGGGGCGGCCACTGAAGCTTTCTTT
>-|13|-|TRBV20-1|TRBJ1-1
CSASTNMNTEAFF
TGCAGTGCTAGTACCAACATGAACACTGAAGCTTTCTTT
>-|13|-|TRBV12-3/TRBV12-4|TRBJ1-2
CASSQDGSYGYTF
TGTGCCAGCAGTCAGGATGGATCCTATGGCTACACCTTC
>-|15|-|TRBV19|TRBJ1-5
CASMDSRFLYQPQHF
TGTGCCAGCATGGACAGTCGATTCCTTTATCAGCCCCAGCATTTT
>TRBD1|14|-|TRBV7-2|TRBJ2-1
CASRLGTAYNEQFF
TGTGCCAGCAGACTTGGGACAGCCTACAATGAGCAGTTCTTC
>-|12|-|TRBV27|TRBJ2-7
CASISQSYEQYF
TGTGCCAGCATCAGTCAATCCTACGAGCAGTACTTC
>TRBD2|16|-|TRBV2|TRBJ2-3
CASSPGLAGGPDTQYF
TGTGCCAGCAGTCCCGGACTAGCGGGAGGTCCGGATACGCAGTATTTT
>TRBD1|18|-|TRBV18|TRBJ1-3
CASSPRDKSTGVGNTIYF
TGTGCCAGCTCACCCCGCGACAAATCAACAGGGGTTGGAAACACCATATATTTT
>TRBD2|16|-|TRBV11-3|TRBJ2-2
CASSDRLAGSTGELFF
TGTGCCAGCAGCGACCGACTAGCGGGAAGTACCGGGGAGCTGTTTTTT
>-|14|-|TRBV6-5|TRBJ1-6
CASSQSGGESPLHF
TGTGCCAGCAGTCAGAGCGGGGGCGAATCACCCCTCCACTTT
>TRBD1|16|-|TRBV28|TRBJ1-1
CASSSTGAGVNTEAFF
TGTGCCAGCAGTTCGACAGGGGCTGGGGTGAACACTGAAGCTTTCTTT
>-|15|-|TRBV4-3|TRBJ2-1
CASSQDEAGANEQFF
TGCGCCAGCAGCCAAGATGAGGCAGGGGCCAATGAGCAGTTCTTC
>-|14|-|TRBV14|TRBJ1-2
CASSQAQGVFGYTF
TGTGCCAGCAGCCAAGCGCAGGGCGTCTTTGGCTACACCTTC
>TRBD1|14|-|TRBV19|TRBJ2-7
CATTPDRGRNEQYF
TGTGCCACAACGCCCGACAGGGGGAGGAACGAGCAGTACTTC
>-|15|-|TRBV2|TRBJ1-4
CASRERTQTNEKLFF
TGTGCCAGCAGGGAGCGTACACAAACTAATGAAAAACTGTTTTTT
>-|13|-|TRBV28|TRBJ1-2
CASRSGLNYGYTF
TGTGCCAGCAGATCGGGACTAAACTATGGCTACACCTTC
>TRBD2|16|-|TRBV2|TRBJ2-3
CASSRDRGLSTDTQYF
TGTGCCAGCTCCAGGGATCGGGGACTAAGCACAGATACGCAGTATTTT
>-|13|-|TRBV6-5|TRBJ2-1
CASGLESYNEQFF
TGTGCCAGTGGACTGGAATCCTACAATGAGCAGTTCTTC
>TRBD1|12|-|TRBV24-1|TRBJ1-1
CATRETGGQAFF
TGTGCCACTAGGGAGACAGGGGGTCAAGCTTTCTTT
>TRBD1|14|-|TRBV5-6|TRBJ2-7
CASSLDRGTYEQYF
TGTGCCAGCAGCTTGGACAGGGGGACCTACGAGCAGTACTTC
>TRBD1|14|few|TRBV3-1/TRBV3-2|TRBJ1-6
CASSITGGSSPLHF
TGTGCCAGCAGCATAACAGGGGGCAGCTCACCCCTCCACTTT
>-|12|-|TRBV19|TRBJ1-2
CASRTRNYGYTF
TGTGCCAGTAGGACACGGAACTATGGCTACACCTTC
>-|16|-|TRBV5-6|TRBJ2-2
CASSSGGFSNTGELFF
TGTGCCAGCAGCTCCGGCGGATTTTCGAACACCGGGGAGCTGTTTTTT
>TRBD2|17|-|TRBV13|TRBJ2-7
CASSSTRTSGGPYEQYF
TGTGCCAGCAGCTCCACCCGGACTAGCGGAGGCCCTTACGAGCAGTACTTC
>-|13|-|TRBV14|TRBJ2-1
CASSLTPYNEQFF
TGTGCCAGCAGTCTGACACCATACAATGAGCAGTTCTTC
>TRBD2|17|-|TRBV4-3|TRBJ2-1
CASSQDVRGSLGNEQFF
TGCGCCAGCAGCCAAGATGTGCGCGGGAGTCTAGGCAATGAGCAGTTCTTC
>TRBD2|12|-|TRBV7-9|TRBJ2-7
CASRAGVGEQYF
TGTGCCAGCAGAGCGGGAGTGGGCGAGCAGTACTTC
>-|15|-|TRBV15|TRBJ1-5
CATSRVDDSNQPQHF
TGTGCCACCAGCAGAGTAGATGATAGCAATCAGCCCCAGCATTTT
>TRBD1|14|-|TRBV4-1|TRBJ2-5
CASSQTGTEETQYF
TGCGCCAGCAGCCAGACCGGGACAGAAGAGACCCAGTACTTC
>-|15|-|TRBV19|TRBJ1-2
CASGGYGPGDYGYTF
TGTGCCAGCGGTGGTTATGGCCCTGGAGACTATGGCTACACCTTC
>-|15|-|TRBV10-2|TRBJ2-1
CASIKAVRSYNEQFF
TGCGCCAGCATAAAAGCGGTCCGCTCCTACAATGAGCAGTTCTTC
>TRBD2|17|-|TRBV28|TRBJ2-3
CASTRTSGRFFTDTQYF
TGTGCCAGCACCAGAACTAGCGGGAGATTTTTTACAGATACGCAGTATTTT
>TRBD2|16|-|TRBV2|TRBJ2-1
CASSPTSGLFYNEQFF
TGTGCCAGCAGTCCGACTAGCGGCCTCTTCTACAATGAGCAGTTCTTC
>-|15|-|TRBV28|TRBJ2-3
CASSTTTSWGDTQYF
TGTGCCAGCAGTACCACTACTAGCTGGGGAGATACGCAGTATTTT
>-|14|-|TRBV20-1|TRBJ1-5
CSASPGHLNQPQHF
TGCAGTGCTAGTCCCGGACACCTCAATCAGCCCCAGCATTTT
>-|16|-|TRBV7-3|TRBJ2-2
CASSSHRAGNTGELFF
TGTGCCAGCAGCTCGCACAGGGCGGGGAACACCGGGGAGCTGTTTTTT
>-|16|once|TRBV18|TRBJ2-2
CASSPPRGYGPGELFF
TGTGCCAGCTCACCACCGAGGGGGTATGGACCCGGGGAGCTGTTTTTT
>-|17|-|TRBV11-2|TRBJ1-3
CASSLVGSTNSGNTIYF
TGTGCCAGCAGCTTAGTCGGCAGTACTAACTCTGGAAACACCATATATTTT
>-|15|-|TRBV4-3|TRBJ1-5
CASSQDFAGDQPQHF
TGCGCCAGCAGCCAAGATTTCGCCGGAGATCAGCCCCAGCATTTT
>-|11|-|TRBV7-2|TRBJ2-1
CASSTDIEQFF
TGTGCCAGCAGCACCGACATTGAGCAGTTCTTC
>TRBD2|15|-|TRBV5-1|TRBJ2-7
CASSLETGGLYEQYF
TGCGCCAGCAGCTTGGAAACGGGGGGGCTCTACGAGCAGTACTTC